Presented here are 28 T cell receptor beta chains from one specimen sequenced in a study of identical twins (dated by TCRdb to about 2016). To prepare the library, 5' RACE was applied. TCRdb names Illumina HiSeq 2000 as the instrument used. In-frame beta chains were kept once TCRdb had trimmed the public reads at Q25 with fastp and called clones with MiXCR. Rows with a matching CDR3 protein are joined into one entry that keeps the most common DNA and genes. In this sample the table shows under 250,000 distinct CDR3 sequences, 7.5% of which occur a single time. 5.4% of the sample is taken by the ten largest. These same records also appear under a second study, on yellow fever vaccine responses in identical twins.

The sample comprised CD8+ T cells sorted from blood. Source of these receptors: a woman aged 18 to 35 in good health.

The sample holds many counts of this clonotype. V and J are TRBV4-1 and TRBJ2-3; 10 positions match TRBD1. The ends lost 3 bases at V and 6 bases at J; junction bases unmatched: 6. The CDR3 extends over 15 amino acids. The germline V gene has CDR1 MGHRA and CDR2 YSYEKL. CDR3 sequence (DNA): TGCGCCAGCAGCCAGGAGGACAGGGGGTGGGATACGCAGTATTTT. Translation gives CASSQEDRGWDTQYF.

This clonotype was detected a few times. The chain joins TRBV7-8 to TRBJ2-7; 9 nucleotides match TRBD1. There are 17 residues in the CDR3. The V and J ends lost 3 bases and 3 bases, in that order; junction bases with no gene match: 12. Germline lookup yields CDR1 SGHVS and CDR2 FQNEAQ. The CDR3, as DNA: TGTGCCAGCAGCTTGCCCGGGACAGGGAGTGGGAGCTACGAGCAGTACGTC. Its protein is CASSLPGTGSGSYEQYV.

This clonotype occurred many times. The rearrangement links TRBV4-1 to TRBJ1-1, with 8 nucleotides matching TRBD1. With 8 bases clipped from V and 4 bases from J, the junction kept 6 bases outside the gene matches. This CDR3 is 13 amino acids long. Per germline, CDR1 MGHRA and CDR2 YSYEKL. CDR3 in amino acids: CASGQGARTEAFF. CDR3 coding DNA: TGCGCCAGCGGTCAGGGGGCGCGCACTGAAGCTTTCTTT.

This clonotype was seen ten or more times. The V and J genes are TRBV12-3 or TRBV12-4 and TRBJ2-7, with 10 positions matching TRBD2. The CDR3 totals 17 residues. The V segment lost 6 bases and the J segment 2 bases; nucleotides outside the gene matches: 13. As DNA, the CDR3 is TGTGCCAGCAGCACCGACGGACTAGCGGTGAAAGCCTACGAGCAGTACTTC. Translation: CASSTDGLAVKAYEQYF.

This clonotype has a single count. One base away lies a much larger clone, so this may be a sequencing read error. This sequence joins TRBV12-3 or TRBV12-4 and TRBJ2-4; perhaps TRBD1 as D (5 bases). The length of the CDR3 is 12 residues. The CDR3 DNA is TGTGCCAGCAGTTTAGACAGGAGAATTCAGAACTTC. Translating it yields CASSLDRRIQNF.

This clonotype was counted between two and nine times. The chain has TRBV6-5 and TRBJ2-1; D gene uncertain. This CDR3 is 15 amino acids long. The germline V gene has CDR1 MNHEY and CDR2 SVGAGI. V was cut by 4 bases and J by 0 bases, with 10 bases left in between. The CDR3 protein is CASSFLGPSYNEQFF. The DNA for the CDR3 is TGTGCCAGCAGTTTCCTCGGCCCCTCCTACAATGAGCAGTTCTTC.

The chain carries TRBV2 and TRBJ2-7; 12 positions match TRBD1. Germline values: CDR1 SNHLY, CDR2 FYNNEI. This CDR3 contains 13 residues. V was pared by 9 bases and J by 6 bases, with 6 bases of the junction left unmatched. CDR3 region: CASGTGGFGEQYV. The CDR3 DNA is TGTGCCAGTGGGACAGGGGGCTTCGGCGAGCAGTACGTC.

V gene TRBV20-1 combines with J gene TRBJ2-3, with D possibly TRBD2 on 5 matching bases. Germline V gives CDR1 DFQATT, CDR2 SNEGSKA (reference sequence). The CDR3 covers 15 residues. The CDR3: CSAPVGESSTDTQYF. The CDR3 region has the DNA TGCAGCGCCCCCGTCGGGGAATCTAGCACAGATACGCAGTATTTT.

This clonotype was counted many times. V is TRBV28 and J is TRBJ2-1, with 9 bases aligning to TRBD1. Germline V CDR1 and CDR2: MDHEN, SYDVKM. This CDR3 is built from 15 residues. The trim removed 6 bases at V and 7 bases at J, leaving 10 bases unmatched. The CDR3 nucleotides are TGTGCCAGCAGCCTACTTACAGGGGGCGGAAATGAGCAGTTCTTC. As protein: CASSLLTGGGNEQFF.

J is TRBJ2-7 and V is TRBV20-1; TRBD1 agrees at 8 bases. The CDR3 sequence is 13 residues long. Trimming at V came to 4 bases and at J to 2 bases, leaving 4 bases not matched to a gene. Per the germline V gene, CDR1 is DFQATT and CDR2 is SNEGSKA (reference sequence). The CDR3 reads CSAMGQDTYEQYF. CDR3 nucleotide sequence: TGCAGTGCTATGGGACAGGATACCTACGAGCAGTACTTC.

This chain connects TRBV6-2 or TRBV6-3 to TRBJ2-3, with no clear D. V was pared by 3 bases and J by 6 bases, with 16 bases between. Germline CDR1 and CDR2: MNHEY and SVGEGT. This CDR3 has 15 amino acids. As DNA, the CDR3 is TGTGCCAGCAGTTATCCCCTCCAGGTCCCGGATACGCAGTATTTT. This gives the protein CASSYPLQVPDTQYF.

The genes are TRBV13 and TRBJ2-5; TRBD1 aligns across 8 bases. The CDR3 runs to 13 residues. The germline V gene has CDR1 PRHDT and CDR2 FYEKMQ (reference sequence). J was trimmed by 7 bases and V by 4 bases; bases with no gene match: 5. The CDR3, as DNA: TGTGCCAGCAGCTCACAGGGGGTCGGGACCCAGTACTTC. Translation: CASSSQGVGTQYF.

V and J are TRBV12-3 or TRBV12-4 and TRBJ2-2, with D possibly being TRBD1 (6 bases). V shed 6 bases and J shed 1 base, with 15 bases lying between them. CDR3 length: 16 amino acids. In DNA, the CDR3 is TGTGCCAGCAGCCCCAGAGGGGGAAAGAACACCGGGGAGCTGTTTTTT. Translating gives CASSPRGGKNTGELFF.

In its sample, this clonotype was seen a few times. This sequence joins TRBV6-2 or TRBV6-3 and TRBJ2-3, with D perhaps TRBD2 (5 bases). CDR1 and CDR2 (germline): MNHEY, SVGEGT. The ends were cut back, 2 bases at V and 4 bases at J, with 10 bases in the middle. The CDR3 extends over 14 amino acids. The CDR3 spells CASSYGFGADTQYF. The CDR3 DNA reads TGTGCCAGCAGTTACGGTTTCGGGGCAGATACGCAGTATTTT.

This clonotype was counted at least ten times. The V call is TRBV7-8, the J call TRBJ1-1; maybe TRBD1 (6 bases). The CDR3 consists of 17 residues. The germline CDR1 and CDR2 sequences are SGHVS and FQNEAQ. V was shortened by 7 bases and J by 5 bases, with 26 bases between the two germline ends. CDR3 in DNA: TGTGCCAGCACGGGGTCGTATTCCGGAGCAGGGGAAACTGAAGCTTTCTTT. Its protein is CASTGSYSGAGETEAFF. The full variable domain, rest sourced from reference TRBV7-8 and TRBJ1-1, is GAGVSQSPRYKVAKRGQDVALRCDPISGHVSLFWYQQALGQGPEFLTYFQNEAQLDKSGLPSDRFFAERPEGSVSTLKIQRTQQEDSAVYLCASTGSYSGAGETEAFFGQGTRLTVV.

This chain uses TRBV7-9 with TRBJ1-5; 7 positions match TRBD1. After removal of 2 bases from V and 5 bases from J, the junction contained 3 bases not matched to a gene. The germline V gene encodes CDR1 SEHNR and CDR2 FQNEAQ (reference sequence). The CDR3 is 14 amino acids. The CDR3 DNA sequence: TGTGCCAGCAGCTTAAGTCAGGGGGATCAGCCCCAGCATTTT. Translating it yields CASSLSQGDQPQHF. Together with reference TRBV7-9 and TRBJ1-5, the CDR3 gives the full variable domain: DTGVSQNPRHKITKRGQNVTFRCDPISEHNRLYWYRQTLGQGPEFLTYFQNEAQLEKSRLLSDRFSAERPKGSFSTLEIQRTEQGDSAMYLCASSLSQGDQPQHFGDGTRLSIL.

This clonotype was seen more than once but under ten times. CDR3 in amino acids: CSLKGQGDYNEQFF. The CDR3 region has the DNA TGCAGCCTCAAGGGGCAGGGGGATTACAATGAGCAGTTCTTC. The chain uses TRBV29-1 and TRBJ2-1, with 7 bases fitting TRBD1. CDR1 is SQVTM and CDR2 is ANQGSEA in the germline V gene. With 8 bases clipped from V and 4 bases from J, the junction kept 11 bases outside the gene matches. The CDR3 covers 14 residues.

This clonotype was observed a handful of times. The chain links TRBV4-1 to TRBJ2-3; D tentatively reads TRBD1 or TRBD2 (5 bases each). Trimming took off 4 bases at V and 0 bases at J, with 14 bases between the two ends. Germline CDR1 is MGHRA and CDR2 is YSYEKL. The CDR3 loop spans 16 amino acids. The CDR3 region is CASSPEEAGSTDTQYF. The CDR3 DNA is TGCGCCAGCAGCCCCGAGGAGGCAGGGAGCACAGATACGCAGTATTTT.

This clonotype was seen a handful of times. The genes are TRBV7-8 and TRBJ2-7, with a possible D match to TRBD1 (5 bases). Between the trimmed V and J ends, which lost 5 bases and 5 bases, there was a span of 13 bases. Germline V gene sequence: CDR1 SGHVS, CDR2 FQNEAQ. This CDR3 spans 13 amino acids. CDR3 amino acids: CASSLRGGDEQYV. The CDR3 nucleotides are TGTGCCAGCAGCCTAAGGGGCGGCGACGAGCAGTACGTC.

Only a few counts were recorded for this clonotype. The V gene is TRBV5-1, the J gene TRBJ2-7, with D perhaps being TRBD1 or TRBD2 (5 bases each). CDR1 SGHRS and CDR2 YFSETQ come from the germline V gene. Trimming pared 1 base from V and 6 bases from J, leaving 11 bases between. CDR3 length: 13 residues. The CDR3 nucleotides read TGCGCCAGCAGCTTGCTGAGGGGCTTCGAGCAGTACGTC. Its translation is CASSLLRGFEQYV.

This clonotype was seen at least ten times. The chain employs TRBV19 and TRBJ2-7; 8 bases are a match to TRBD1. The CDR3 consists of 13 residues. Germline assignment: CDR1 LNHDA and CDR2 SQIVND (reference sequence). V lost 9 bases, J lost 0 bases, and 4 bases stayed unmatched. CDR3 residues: CASRDRSSYEQYF. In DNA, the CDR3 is TGTGCCAGCCGGGACAGGAGCTCCTACGAGCAGTACTTC.

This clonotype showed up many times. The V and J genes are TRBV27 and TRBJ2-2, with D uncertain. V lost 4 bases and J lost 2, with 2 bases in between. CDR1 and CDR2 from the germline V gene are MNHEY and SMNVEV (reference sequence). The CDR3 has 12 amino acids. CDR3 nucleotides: TGTGCCAGCAGTTATAACACCGGGGAGCTGTTTTTT. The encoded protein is CASSYNTGELFF.

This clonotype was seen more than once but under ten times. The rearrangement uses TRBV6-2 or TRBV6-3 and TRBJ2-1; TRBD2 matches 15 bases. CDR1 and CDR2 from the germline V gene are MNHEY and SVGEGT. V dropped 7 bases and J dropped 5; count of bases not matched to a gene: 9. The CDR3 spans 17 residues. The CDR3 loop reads CASTPRTSGGGHNEQFF. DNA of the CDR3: TGTGCCAGCACCCCGAGGACTAGCGGGGGGGGGCACAATGAGCAGTTCTTC.

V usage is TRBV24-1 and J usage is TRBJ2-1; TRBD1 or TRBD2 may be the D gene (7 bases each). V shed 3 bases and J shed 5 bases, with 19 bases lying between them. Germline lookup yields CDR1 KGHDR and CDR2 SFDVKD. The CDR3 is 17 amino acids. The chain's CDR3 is CATSDQIRGGSDNEQFF. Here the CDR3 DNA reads TGTGCCACCAGTGATCAGATCAGGGGGGGTAGTGACAATGAGCAGTTCTTC.

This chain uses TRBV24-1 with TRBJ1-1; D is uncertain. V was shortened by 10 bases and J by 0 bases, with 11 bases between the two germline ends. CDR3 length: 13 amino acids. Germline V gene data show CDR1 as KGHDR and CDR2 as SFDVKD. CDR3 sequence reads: CATCCGLNTEAFF. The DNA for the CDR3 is TGTGCCACGTGCTGCGGACTGAACACTGAAGCTTTCTTT.

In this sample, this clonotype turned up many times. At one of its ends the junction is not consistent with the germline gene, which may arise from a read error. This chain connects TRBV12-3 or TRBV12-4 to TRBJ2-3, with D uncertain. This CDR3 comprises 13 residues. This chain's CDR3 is CASSPGTWDKQYF. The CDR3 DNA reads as TGTGCCAGCAGCCCCGGAACATGGGATAAGCAGTATTTT.

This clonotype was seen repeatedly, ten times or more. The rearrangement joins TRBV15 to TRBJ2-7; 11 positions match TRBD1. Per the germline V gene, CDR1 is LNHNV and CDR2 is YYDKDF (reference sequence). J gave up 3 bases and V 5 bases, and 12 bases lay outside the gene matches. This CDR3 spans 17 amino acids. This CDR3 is CATSQRGTGGSNYEQYF. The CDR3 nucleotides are TGTGCCACCAGCCAACGAGGGACAGGGGGAAGCAACTACGAGCAGTACTTC. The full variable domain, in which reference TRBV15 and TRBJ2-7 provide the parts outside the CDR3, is DAMVIQNPRYQVTQFGKPVTLSCSQTLNHNVMYWYQQKSSQAPKLLFHYYDKDFNNEADTPDNFQSRRPNTSFCFLDIRSPGLGDTAMYLCATSQRGTGGSNYEQYFGPGTRLTVT.

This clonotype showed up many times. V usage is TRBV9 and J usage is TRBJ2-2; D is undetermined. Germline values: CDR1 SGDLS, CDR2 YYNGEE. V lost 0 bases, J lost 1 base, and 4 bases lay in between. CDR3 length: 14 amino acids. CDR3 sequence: CASSVGGNTGELFF. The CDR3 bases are TGTGCCAGCAGCGTAGGAGGGAACACCGGGGAGCTGTTTTTT. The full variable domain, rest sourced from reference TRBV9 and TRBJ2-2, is DSGVTQTPKHLITATGQRVTLRCSPRSGDLSVYWYQQSLDQGLQFLIQYYNGEERAKGNILERFSAQQFPDLHSELNLSSLELGDSALYFCASSVGGNTGELFFGEGSRLTVL.